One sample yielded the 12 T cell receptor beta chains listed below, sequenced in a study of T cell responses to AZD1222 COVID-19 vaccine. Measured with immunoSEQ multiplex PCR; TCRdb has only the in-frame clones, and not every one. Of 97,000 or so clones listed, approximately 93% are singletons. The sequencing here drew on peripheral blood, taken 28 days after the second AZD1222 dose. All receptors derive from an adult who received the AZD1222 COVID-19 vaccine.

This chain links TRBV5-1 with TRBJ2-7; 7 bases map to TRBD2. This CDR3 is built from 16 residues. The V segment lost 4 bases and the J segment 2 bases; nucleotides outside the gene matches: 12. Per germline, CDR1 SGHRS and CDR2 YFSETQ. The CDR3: CASSPARSSGPYEQYF. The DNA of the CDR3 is TGCGCCAGCAGCCCGGCCCGGTCTAGCGGCCCCTACGAGCAGTACTTC.

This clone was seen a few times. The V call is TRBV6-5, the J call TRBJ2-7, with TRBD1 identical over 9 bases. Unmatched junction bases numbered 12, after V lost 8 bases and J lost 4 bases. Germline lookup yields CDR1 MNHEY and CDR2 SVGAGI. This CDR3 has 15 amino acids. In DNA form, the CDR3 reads TGTGCCAGCGGGGTGGAGACAGGGGGGCAGTACGAGCAGTACTTC. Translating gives CASGVETGGQYEQYF.

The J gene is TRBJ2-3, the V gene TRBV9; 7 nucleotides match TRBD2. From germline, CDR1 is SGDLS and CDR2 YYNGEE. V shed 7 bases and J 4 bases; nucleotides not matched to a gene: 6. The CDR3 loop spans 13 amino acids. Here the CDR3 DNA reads TGTGCCAGCGGGGTAGCGGGTGCAGATACGCAGTATTTT. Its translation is CASGVAGADTQYF.

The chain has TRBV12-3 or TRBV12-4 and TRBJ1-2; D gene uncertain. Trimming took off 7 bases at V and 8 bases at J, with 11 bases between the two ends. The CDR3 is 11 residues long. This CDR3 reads CASKAWVGYTF. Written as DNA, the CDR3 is TGTGCCAGCAAGGCCTGGGTCGGCTACACCTTC.

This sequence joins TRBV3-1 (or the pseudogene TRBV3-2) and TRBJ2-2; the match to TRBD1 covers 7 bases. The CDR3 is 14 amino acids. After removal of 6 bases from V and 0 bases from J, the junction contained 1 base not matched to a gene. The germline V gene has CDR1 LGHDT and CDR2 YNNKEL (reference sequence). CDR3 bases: TGTGCCAGCAGGACAGGGACGAACACCGGGGAGCTGTTTTTT. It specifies CASRTGTNTGELFF.

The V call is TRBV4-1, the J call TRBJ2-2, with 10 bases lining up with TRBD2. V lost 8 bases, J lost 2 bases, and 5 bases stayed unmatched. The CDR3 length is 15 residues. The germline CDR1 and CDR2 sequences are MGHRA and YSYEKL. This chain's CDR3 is CASHGLAENTGELFF. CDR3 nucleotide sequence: TGCGCCAGCCACGGACTAGCGGAAAACACCGGGGAGCTGTTTTTT.

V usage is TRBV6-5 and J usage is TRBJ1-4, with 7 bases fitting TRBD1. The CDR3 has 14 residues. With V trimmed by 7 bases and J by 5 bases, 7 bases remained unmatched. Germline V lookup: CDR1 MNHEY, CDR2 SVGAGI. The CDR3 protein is CASKNRGGNEKLFF. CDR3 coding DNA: TGTGCCAGCAAGAACAGGGGCGGGAATGAAAAACTGTTTTTT.

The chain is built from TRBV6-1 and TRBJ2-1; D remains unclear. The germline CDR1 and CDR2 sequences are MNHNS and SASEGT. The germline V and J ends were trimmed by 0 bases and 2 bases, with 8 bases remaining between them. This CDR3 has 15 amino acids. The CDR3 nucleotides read TGTGCCAGCAGTGAAGCAGGTGAAGCCTACAATGAGCAGTTCTTC. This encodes CASSEAGEAYNEQFF.

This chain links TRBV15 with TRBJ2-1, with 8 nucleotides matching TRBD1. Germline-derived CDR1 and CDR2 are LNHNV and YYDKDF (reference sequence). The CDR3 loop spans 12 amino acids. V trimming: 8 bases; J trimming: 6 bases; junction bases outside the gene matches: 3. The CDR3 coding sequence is TGTGCCACCGGTACAGGGGGCAATGAGCAGTTCTTC. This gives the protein CATGTGGNEQFF.

The CDR3 reads CASSRFGESSYNEQFF. CDR3 in DNA: TGTGCCAGCAGCCGATTTGGGGAGTCCTCCTACAATGAGCAGTTCTTC. This chain uses TRBV4-2 with TRBJ2-1, with D tentatively TRBD2 (5 bases). The V end was cut by 4 bases, the J end by 0 bases, with 13 bases between. The CDR3 is 16 amino acids. Germline assignment: CDR1 LGHNA and CDR2 YNFKEQ.

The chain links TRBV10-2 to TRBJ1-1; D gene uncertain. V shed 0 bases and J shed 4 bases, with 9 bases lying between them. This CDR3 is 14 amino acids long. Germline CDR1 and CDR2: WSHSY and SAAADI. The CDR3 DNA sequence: TGCGCCAGCAGTGAGTCCCGTGTGGCCACTGAAGCTTTCTTT. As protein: CASSESRVATEAFF.

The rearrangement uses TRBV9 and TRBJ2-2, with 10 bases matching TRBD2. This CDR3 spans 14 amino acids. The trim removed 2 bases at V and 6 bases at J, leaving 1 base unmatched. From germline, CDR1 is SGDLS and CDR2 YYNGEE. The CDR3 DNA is TGTGCCAGCAGCGTGCTAGCGGGAGCCGGGGAGCTGTTTTTT. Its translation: CASSVLAGAGELFF.